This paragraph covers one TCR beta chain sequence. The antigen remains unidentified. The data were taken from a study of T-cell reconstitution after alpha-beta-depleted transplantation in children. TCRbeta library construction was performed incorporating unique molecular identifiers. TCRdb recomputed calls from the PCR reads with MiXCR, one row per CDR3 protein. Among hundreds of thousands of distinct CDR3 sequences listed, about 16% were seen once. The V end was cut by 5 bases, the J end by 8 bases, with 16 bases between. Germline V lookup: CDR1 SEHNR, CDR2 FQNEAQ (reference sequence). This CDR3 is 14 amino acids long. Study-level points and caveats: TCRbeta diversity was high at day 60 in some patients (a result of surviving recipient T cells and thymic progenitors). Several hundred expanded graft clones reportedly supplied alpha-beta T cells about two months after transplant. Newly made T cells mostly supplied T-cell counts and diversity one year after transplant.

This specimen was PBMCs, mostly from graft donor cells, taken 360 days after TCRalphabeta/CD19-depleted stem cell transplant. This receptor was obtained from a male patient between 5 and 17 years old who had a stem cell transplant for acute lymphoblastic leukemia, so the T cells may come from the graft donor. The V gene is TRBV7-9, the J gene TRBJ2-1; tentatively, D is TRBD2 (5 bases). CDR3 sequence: CASSPKNVGDEQFF. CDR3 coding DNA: TGTGCCAGCAGCCCAAAAAATGTCGGGGATGAGCAGTTCTTC.